This is a list of T cell receptor beta chains from one sample in a study of neurological immune-mediated disorders. TCRdb independently ran MiXCR on the 5' RACE reads; one entry per CDR3 protein. The data contain fewer than 25,000 distinct CDR3 sequences, less than 11% of them singletons. The material sequenced was PBMCs. Receptors originate from a woman aged 60-75 years with HTLV-1-associated myelopathy (HAM/TSP). CDR3s include the opening cysteine and the closing phenylalanine or tryptophan. The order of the fields is CDR3 DNA, CDR3 protein, D gene, J gene, clone size, V gene. D genes are given only for firm matches. Size is stated for part of the rows, as once, few or many counts, or as a class when the clone is expanded.

CDR3nt: TGCAGCGTAAGGCCTCTGGCGGCCTATGGCTACACCTTC
CDR3aa: CSVRPLAAYGYTF
d_gene: -
j_gene: TRBJ1-2
abundance: many
v_gene: TRBV29-1

CDR3nt: TGCAGTGCCCAAACGACCGGGACAGGCGCATTGAACACTGAAGCTTTCTTT
CDR3aa: CSAQTTGTGALNTEAFF
d_gene: TRBD1
j_gene: TRBJ1-1
abundance: many
v_gene: TRBV20-1

CDR3nt: TGCAGTGCTTATAACGGGGGCGGGCTGGACGAGCAGTACTTC
CDR3aa: CSAYNGGGLDEQYF
d_gene: -
j_gene: TRBJ2-7
abundance: -
v_gene: TRBV20-1

CDR3nt: TGCGCCAGCAGCTTATTAGGGACGAACACTGAAGCTTTCTTT
CDR3aa: CASSLLGTNTEAFF
d_gene: -
j_gene: TRBJ1-1
abundance: many
v_gene: TRBV5-1

CDR3nt: TGTGCCATCAGTGGGACAGACCCATCTGGGGCCAACATCCTGACTTTC
CDR3aa: CAISGTDPSGANILTF
d_gene: -
j_gene: TRBJ2-6
abundance: -
v_gene: TRBV10-3

CDR3nt: TGCGCCAGCAGCTTCACAAATGAGCAGTTCTTC
CDR3aa: CASSFTNEQFF
d_gene: -
j_gene: TRBJ2-1
abundance: many
v_gene: TRBV5-1

CDR3nt: TGTGCCAGCAGTCTTTGGGCGGGACAGGCGACCTACGAGCAGTACTTC
CDR3aa: CASSLWAGQATYEQYF
d_gene: TRBD1
j_gene: TRBJ2-7
abundance: many
v_gene: TRBV6-5

CDR3nt: TGCAGTGCTAGCAGGGGTTTTAGCAATCAGCCCCAGCATTTT
CDR3aa: CSASRGFSNQPQHF
d_gene: -
j_gene: TRBJ1-5
abundance: many
v_gene: TRBV20-1

CDR3nt: TGCGCCAGCCACCAGAAACAGACTAGCATCTCCGAGCAGTACTTC
CDR3aa: CASHQKQTSISEQYF
d_gene: TRBD2
j_gene: TRBJ2-7
abundance: -
v_gene: TRBV5-1

CDR3nt: TGTGCCAGCAGCGTAGGAGGGCAATCCTACACCGGGGAGCTGTTTTTT
CDR3aa: CASSVGGQSYTGELFF
d_gene: -
j_gene: TRBJ2-2
abundance: few
v_gene: TRBV9

CDR3nt: TGCGCCAGCAGCTTGGTACCTCCCGGGACAACTACTAACTATGGCTACACCTTC
CDR3aa: CASSLVPPGTTTNYGYTF
d_gene: -
j_gene: TRBJ1-2
abundance: many
v_gene: TRBV5-1

CDR3nt: TGTGCCAGCAGCTTAATAGGGCGACAGGGTCAAGAGACCCAGTACTTC
CDR3aa: CASSLIGRQGQETQYF
d_gene: TRBD1
j_gene: TRBJ2-5
abundance: few
v_gene: TRBV7-3

CDR3nt: TGCGCCAGCAGCGTGTCGGCGAGCACAGATACGCAGTATTTT
CDR3aa: CASSVSASTDTQYF
d_gene: -
j_gene: TRBJ2-3
abundance: many
v_gene: TRBV5-1

CDR3nt: TGTGACAGCAGCCCTACGGCGGCTGGAAACACCATATATTTT
CDR3aa: CDSSPTAAGNTIYF
d_gene: -
j_gene: TRBJ1-3
abundance: -
v_gene: TRBV7-9

CDR3nt: TGCAGTGCTAGAGCGGGACCGCTCTTTCGGTACGAGCAGTACTTC
CDR3aa: CSARAGPLFRYEQYF
d_gene: -
j_gene: TRBJ2-7
abundance: many
v_gene: TRBV20-1

CDR3nt: TGTGCCAGCAGTTTGGGTCGACTAGCGGGGTCCTACAATGAGCAGTTCTTC
CDR3aa: CASSLGRLAGSYNEQFF
d_gene: TRBD2
j_gene: TRBJ2-1
abundance: many
v_gene: TRBV12-3/TRBV12-4

CDR3nt: TGCGCCAGCAGCTTGGATCTCTACAATGAGCAGTTCTTC
CDR3aa: CASSLDLYNEQFF
d_gene: -
j_gene: TRBJ2-1
abundance: many
v_gene: TRBV5-1

CDR3nt: TGTGCCAGCAGTTACTTGTACGGAATATATGGCTACACCTTC
CDR3aa: CASSYLYGIYGYTF
d_gene: -
j_gene: TRBJ1-2
abundance: many
v_gene: TRBV6-2/TRBV6-3

CDR3nt: TGCAGTGCTGGGGACCAGGGCCCAGATACGCAGTATTTT
CDR3aa: CSAGDQGPDTQYF
d_gene: -
j_gene: TRBJ2-3
abundance: many
v_gene: TRBV20-1

CDR3nt: TGCAGTGATCACCGGACAGCTAACACCGGGGAGCTGTTTTTT
CDR3aa: CSDHRTANTGELFF
d_gene: -
j_gene: TRBJ2-2
abundance: medium-sized
v_gene: TRBV20-1

CDR3nt: TGCGCCAGCAGCTTGGCCGCCGACACTGAAGCTTTCTTT
CDR3aa: CASSLAADTEAFF
d_gene: -
j_gene: TRBJ1-1
abundance: many
v_gene: TRBV5-1

CDR3nt: TGTGCCTGGACTAAATCCTACGGGACAGGGACGGAGCCCCAGCATTTT
CDR3aa: CAWTKSYGTGTEPQHF
d_gene: TRBD1
j_gene: TRBJ1-5
abundance: many
v_gene: TRBV30

CDR3nt: TGTGCCTGGAGTAAGGGGGCGAGTGGCTACACCTTC
CDR3aa: CAWSKGASGYTF
d_gene: TRBD1
j_gene: TRBJ1-2
abundance: many
v_gene: TRBV30

CDR3nt: TGCGCCAACAGCTTGGGTTACTACAATGAGCAGTTCTTC
CDR3aa: CANSLGYYNEQFF
d_gene: -
j_gene: TRBJ2-1
abundance: -
v_gene: TRBV5-1

CDR3nt: TGTGCCAGCATCCCGGCAAGGGTCAGCTCTGGAAACACCATATATTTT
CDR3aa: CASIPARVSSGNTIYF
d_gene: -
j_gene: TRBJ1-3
abundance: many
v_gene: TRBV12-3/TRBV12-4

CDR3nt: TGTGCCAGCAGCTTAGTGGGGGCTGGCACAGATACGCAGTATTTT
CDR3aa: CASSLVGAGTDTQYF
d_gene: -
j_gene: TRBJ2-3
abundance: medium-sized
v_gene: TRBV7-2

CDR3nt: TGTGCCAGCAGTGTAATAGGGATAGGTAGCTCCTACGAGCAGTACTTC
CDR3aa: CASSVIGIGSSYEQYF
d_gene: -
j_gene: TRBJ2-7
abundance: many
v_gene: TRBV2

CDR3nt: TGCGCCAGCTGTGCTTGGGGGGAGACTGAAGCTTTCTTT
CDR3aa: CASCAWGETEAFF
d_gene: -
j_gene: TRBJ1-1
abundance: many
v_gene: TRBV5-1

CDR3nt: TGTGCCATCAGTGAGCCCCGGACAGGGCCAGATACGCAGTATTTT
CDR3aa: CAISEPRTGPDTQYF
d_gene: TRBD1
j_gene: TRBJ2-3
abundance: medium-sized
v_gene: TRBV10-3

CDR3nt: TGCGCCAGCAGCTTGGTACAGAGATACGGGGAGCTGTTTTTT
CDR3aa: CASSLVQRYGELFF
d_gene: -
j_gene: TRBJ2-2
abundance: many
v_gene: TRBV5-1

CDR3nt: TGTGCCTGGAGTGTTCGGCGGGGCTACAATGAGCAGTTCTTC
CDR3aa: CAWSVRRGYNEQFF
d_gene: -
j_gene: TRBJ2-1
abundance: many
v_gene: TRBV30

CDR3nt: TGCAGTGATGCCATACCGGGACATTTATACGAGCAGTACTTC
CDR3aa: CSDAIPGHLYEQYF
d_gene: -
j_gene: TRBJ2-7
abundance: many
v_gene: TRBV20-1

CDR3nt: TGCAGTGCTAGAGATATTCCAGGGGGGACTGAAGCTTTCTTT
CDR3aa: CSARDIPGGTEAFF
d_gene: TRBD1
j_gene: TRBJ1-1
abundance: many
v_gene: TRBV20-1